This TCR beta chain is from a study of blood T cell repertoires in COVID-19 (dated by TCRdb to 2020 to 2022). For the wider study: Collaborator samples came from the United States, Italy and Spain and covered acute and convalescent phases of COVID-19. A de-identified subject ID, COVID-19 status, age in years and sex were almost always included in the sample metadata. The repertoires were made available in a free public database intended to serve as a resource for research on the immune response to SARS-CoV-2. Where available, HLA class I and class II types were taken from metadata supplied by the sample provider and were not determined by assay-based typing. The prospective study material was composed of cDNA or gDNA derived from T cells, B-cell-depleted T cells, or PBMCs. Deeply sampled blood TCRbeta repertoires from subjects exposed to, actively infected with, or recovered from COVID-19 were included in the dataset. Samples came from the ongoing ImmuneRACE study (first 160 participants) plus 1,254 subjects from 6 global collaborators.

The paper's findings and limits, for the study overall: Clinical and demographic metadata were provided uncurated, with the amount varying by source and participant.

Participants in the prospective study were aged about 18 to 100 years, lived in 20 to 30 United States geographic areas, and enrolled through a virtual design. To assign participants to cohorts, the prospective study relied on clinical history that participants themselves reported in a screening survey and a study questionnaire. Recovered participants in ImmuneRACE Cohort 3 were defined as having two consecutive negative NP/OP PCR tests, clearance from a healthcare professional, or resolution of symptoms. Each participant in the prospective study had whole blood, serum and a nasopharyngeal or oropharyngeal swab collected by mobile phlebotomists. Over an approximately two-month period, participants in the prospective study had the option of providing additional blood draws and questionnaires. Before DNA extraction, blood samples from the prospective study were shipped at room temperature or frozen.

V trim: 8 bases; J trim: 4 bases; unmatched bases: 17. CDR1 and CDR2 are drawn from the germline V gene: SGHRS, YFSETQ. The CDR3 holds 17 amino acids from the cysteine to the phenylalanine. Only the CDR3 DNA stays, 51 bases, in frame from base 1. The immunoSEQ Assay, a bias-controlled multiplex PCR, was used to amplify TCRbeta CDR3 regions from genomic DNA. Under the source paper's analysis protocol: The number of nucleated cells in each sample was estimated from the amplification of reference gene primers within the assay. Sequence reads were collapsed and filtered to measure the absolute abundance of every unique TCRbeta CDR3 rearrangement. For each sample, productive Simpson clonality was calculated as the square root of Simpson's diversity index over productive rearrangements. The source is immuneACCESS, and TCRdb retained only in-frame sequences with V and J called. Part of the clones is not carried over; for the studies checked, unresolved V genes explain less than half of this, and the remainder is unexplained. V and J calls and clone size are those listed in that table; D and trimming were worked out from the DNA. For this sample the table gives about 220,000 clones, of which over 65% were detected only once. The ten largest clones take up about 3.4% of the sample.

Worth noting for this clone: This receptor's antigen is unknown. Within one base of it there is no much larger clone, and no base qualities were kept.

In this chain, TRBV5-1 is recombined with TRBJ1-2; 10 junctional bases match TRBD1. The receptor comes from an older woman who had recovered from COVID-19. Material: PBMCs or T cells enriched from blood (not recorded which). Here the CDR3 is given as CARNFGTGVLTGYGYTF. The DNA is TGCGCCAGGAACTTCGGGACAGGGGTATTAACTGGCTATGGCTACACCTTC.